This section outlines one T cell receptor (beta chain) sequence together with its context. The entry originates in a study of blood T cells in healthy people across ages. Alongside a J-beta primer mix, a sample-barcoded 5' primer served in a second PCR lasting about 7 to 12 cycles. One entry per CDR3 protein, called by TCRdb with MiXCR from the 5' RACE reads. Here the sample spans 600,000 to 1,000,000 distinct CDR3 sequences, about 25% being singletons. From germline, CDR1 is MDHEN and CDR2 SYDVKM. CDR3 length: 16 residues. The junction had 10 bases not matched to a gene; V was cut back by 4 bases and J by 6 bases. A further study also used this sample, focusing on T cells of mothers and their children.

Sequencing was performed on blood. The TCR comes from a boy aged 5 to 17 in good health. J is TRBJ1-2 and V is TRBV28, with 11 bases fitting TRBD1. The CDR3: CASSYLRGQGVNGYTF. The DNA of the CDR3 is TGTGCCAGCAGTTACCTGCGGGGACAGGGGGTGAATGGCTACACCTTC.